These 28 T cell receptor beta chains came from one sample sequenced in a study of glioma-infiltrating T cells after dendritic cell vaccination (dated by TCRdb to about 2016). Library preparation employed the immunoSEQ multiplex PCR assay. Here the immuneACCESS table is served through TCRdb, limited to in-frame sequences with V and J called. Missing clones are a known gap in these copies; in checked studies unresolved V genes cover under half, and the rest lacks a known reason. A total of under 130,000 clones appear in this sample, around 89% of them only once. The top ten constitute 2.7% of the sample. Reading the label with the study, this specimen's time point is: after dendritic cell vaccination, including at tumor progression/relapse. Sequences were derived from blood, sampled after dendritic cell vaccination. These TCRs come from a human donor with glioblastoma.

The chain combines TRBV2 with TRBJ2-7; D may be TRBD2 (6 bases). Germline V gene lookup returns CDR1 SNHLY and CDR2 FYNNEI. The V end lost 6 bases, the J end lost 2 bases, and 8 bases lay between the germline ends. This CDR3 is 12 amino acids long. The CDR3 DNA reads as TGTGCCAGCAGGGACTATACCTACGAGCAGTACTTC. Protein: CASRDYTYEQYF.

The chain uses TRBV5-1 and TRBJ2-3; possibly TRBD1 for D (6 bases). Between the trimmed V and J ends, which lost 9 bases and 0 bases, there was a span of 17 bases. The germline V gene has CDR1 SGHRS and CDR2 YFSETQ. The CDR3 sequence is 15 residues long. CDR3 DNA sequence: TGCGCCACCCACCCCGGGGACACGAGCACAGATACGCAGTATTTT. Translating it yields CATHPGDTSTDTQYF.

The CDR3 region has the DNA TGTGCCAGCAGTGTGACAGGGATGAACACTGAAGCTTTCTTT. This translates into CASSVTGMNTEAFF. J is TRBJ1-1 and V is TRBV27; 7 nucleotides line up with TRBD1. Germline CDR1 and CDR2: MNHEY and SMNVEV (reference sequence). The CDR3 runs 14 residues. V lost 5 bases to trimming and J lost 0 bases; unmatched junction nucleotides: 3.

The chain carries TRBV9 and TRBJ2-1, with D unresolved. CDR1 is SGDLS, CDR2 YYNGEE, per germline. The CDR3 has 13 residues. V was shortened by 0 bases and J by 9 bases, with 10 bases between the two germline ends. CDR3 amino acids: CASSVDSPTEQFF. CDR3 nucleotides: TGTGCCAGCAGCGTAGACTCGCCTACTGAGCAGTTCTTC. Full variable domain (outside the CDR3, taken from reference TRBV9 and TRBJ2-1): DSGVTQTPKHLITATGQRVTLRCSPRSGDLSVYWYQQSLDQGLQFLIQYYNGEERAKGNILERFSAQQFPDLHSELNLSSLELGDSALYFCASSVDSPTEQFFGPGTRLTVL.

The V and J genes are TRBV30 and TRBJ1-5; the D gene is possibly TRBD1 (6 bases). Germline lookup yields CDR1 GTSNPN and CDR2 SVGIG (reference sequence). This CDR3 spans 13 amino acids. V lost 3 bases and J lost 7, with 13 bases in between. This chain's CDR3 is CAWSRIQGQPQHF. The CDR3 DNA reads TGTGCCTGGAGCCGCATACAGGGACAGCCCCAGCATTTT.

This clone appeared once. The chain joins TRBV2 to TRBJ1-5; D remains ambiguous. Germline CDR1 and CDR2: SNHLY and FYNNEI. The CDR3 has 15 residues. Trimming left V 10 bases short and J 0 bases short, with 16 bases between. CDR3 sequence (DNA): TGTGCCACCCACATGGGAGGGAATAGCAATCAGCCCCAGCATTTT. The encoded protein is CATHMGGNSNQPQHF.

The chain is built from TRBV19 and TRBJ1-4; no clear D. This CDR3 region has 16 residues. With 1 base removed from V and 2 bases from J, the gap between germline ends came to 11 bases. The germline V gene has CDR1 LNHDA and CDR2 SQIVND (reference sequence). The CDR3 is CASSIARSGTNEKLFF. The CDR3 DNA sequence: TGTGCCAGTAGTATAGCGCGTTCCGGGACTAATGAAAAACTGTTTTTT.

The chain joins TRBV12-5 to TRBJ1-1; 10 bases line up with TRBD1. This CDR3 comprises 15 residues. CDR1 and CDR2 (germline): LGHNT, FRNRAP. J lost 4 bases, V lost 6 bases, and 8 bases had no gene match. CDR3 protein: CASGRGTGEVTEAFF. The CDR3 nucleotides are TGTGCTAGTGGGAGAGGGACAGGGGAGGTCACTGAAGCTTTCTTT.

This sequence joins TRBV11-2 and TRBJ2-7, with D perhaps TRBD1 (6 bases). Germline V lookup: CDR1 SGHAT, CDR2 FQNNGV. Trimming took 3 bases from V and 4 from J, leaving 10 bases between them. This CDR3 contains 13 residues. The CDR3 sequence is CASSLSDSYEQYF. In nucleotides, the CDR3 is TGTGCCAGCAGCTTGTCGGACAGTTACGAGCAGTACTTC.

The V gene is TRBV5-1, the J gene TRBJ2-7; D is perhaps TRBD2 (6 bases). V was shortened by 4 bases and J by 0 bases, with 14 bases between the two germline ends. The V gene's germline CDR1 is SGHRS and CDR2 YFSETQ. This CDR3 region has 15 residues. The CDR3 spells CASSPEAGTSYEQYF. Written as DNA, the CDR3 is TGCGCCAGCAGCCCGGAGGCGGGGACCTCCTACGAGCAGTACTTC.

This clone was picked up one time. V usage is TRBV10-1 and J usage is TRBJ2-2; 7 nucleotides agree with TRBD1. The CDR3 runs to 15 residues. The V gene's germline CDR1 is WNHNN and CDR2 SYGVQD (reference sequence). V shed 10 bases, J shed 5 bases, and the junction held 13 bases outside the gene matches. The CDR3 loop is CATSPRDSKTGELFF. The CDR3 region has the DNA TGCGCCACCTCCCCCCGGGACAGTAAGACCGGGGAGCTGTTTTTT.

CDR3 amino acids: CAWSGDGTRYEQYF. The CDR3 DNA reads as TGTGCCTGGAGTGGGGATGGGACTAGGTACGAGCAGTACTTC. The chain couples TRBV30 to TRBJ2-5, with 8 positions matching TRBD2. The J call could be wrong; TRBJ2-7 is a better fit for the DNA end. Germline CDR1 and CDR2: GTSNPN and SVGIG (reference sequence). The CDR3 has 14 amino acids.

V and J are TRBV5-1 and TRBJ2-3; D is undetermined. The CDR3 consists of 14 residues. Germline V gene sequence: CDR1 SGHRS, CDR2 YFSETQ. V was pared by 4 bases and J by 0 bases, with 9 bases between. CDR3 residues: CASSGDTSTDTQYF. The CDR3 DNA is TGCGCCAGCAGCGGAGATACTAGCACAGATACGCAGTATTTT.

V and J are TRBV7-9 and TRBJ2-1; TRBD2 agrees at 8 bases. Looked up from germline, CDR1 is SEHNR and CDR2 is FQNEAQ (reference sequence). The CDR3 consists of 15 residues. Trimming removed 6 bases from V and 1 base from J; junction bases left unmatched: 5. In DNA form, the CDR3 reads TGTGCCAGCAGACCCGGCGGGGGGTCCTACAATGAGCAGTTCTTC. Encoded protein: CASRPGGGSYNEQFF.

The chain carries TRBV5-1 and TRBJ1-2; D gene unclear. V dropped 0 bases and J dropped 4 bases, with 7 bases sitting between them. The germline V gene encodes CDR1 SGHRS and CDR2 YFSETQ. This CDR3 has 13 amino acids. As DNA, the CDR3 is TGCGCCAGCAGCTTGGACGTCGGCTATGGCTACACCTTC. Translating gives CASSLDVGYGYTF.

The gene calls are TRBV13 and TRBJ1-1, with 7 bases fitting TRBD1. The V gene's germline CDR1 is PRHDT and CDR2 FYEKMQ (reference sequence). V was clipped by 5 bases and J by 0 bases; unmatched bases: 12. CDR3 size: 17 residues. The DNA for the CDR3 is TGTGCCAGCAGCCGCGGGACAGACTTGCTACTGAACACTGAAGCTTTCTTT. Its protein product is CASSRGTDLLLNTEAFF.

V gene TRBV19 combines with J gene TRBJ2-5; 7 bases are a match to TRBD2. V lost 6 bases, J lost 1 base, and 8 bases stayed unmatched. This CDR3 spans 15 amino acids. In germline, CDR1 is LNHDA, CDR2 SQIVND (reference sequence). CDR3 loop: CASRTLGGSQETQYF. CDR3 nucleotide sequence: TGTGCCAGTAGGACTTTGGGGGGGTCCCAAGAGACCCAGTACTTC.

The chain links TRBV5-1 to TRBJ1-5, with a possible D match to TRBD1 (5 bases). The germline V and J ends were trimmed by 0 bases and 7 bases, with 14 bases remaining between them. CDR3 size: 15 residues. Looked up from germline, CDR1 is SGHRS and CDR2 is YFSETQ. CDR3 in DNA: TGCGCCAGCAGCTTGGATGGGGCCAGAGACCAGCCCCAGCATTTT. Protein sequence: CASSLDGARDQPQHF.

V and J are TRBV6-1 and TRBJ1-2; D is undetermined. Trimming pared 0 bases from V and 6 bases from J, leaving 11 bases between. Germline V gene lookup returns CDR1 MNHNS and CDR2 SASEGT. This CDR3 has 14 residues. The CDR3, as DNA: TGTGCCAGCAGTGAAGCGCGCAGGTCGGATGGCTACACCTTC. The encoded protein is CASSEARRSDGYTF.

This sequence joins TRBV29-1 and TRBJ1-2, with 7 bases fitting TRBD1. Germline trimming cut 7 bases from V and 7 bases from J; bases unmatched to any gene: 9. The CDR3 length is 12 residues. In germline, CDR1 is SQVTM, CDR2 ANQGSEA. The DNA for the CDR3 is TGCAGCGCTCGGACAGGCGAGGCTGGCTACACCTTC. Translation: CSARTGEAGYTF.

The chain employs TRBV6-5 and TRBJ1-2, with a weak D call TRBD1 (6 bases). From germline, CDR1 is MNHEY and CDR2 SVGAGI. There are 15 residues in the CDR3. Trimming took 0 bases from V and 4 from J, leaving 12 bases between them. CDR3 in DNA: TGTGCCAGCAGTTACTCGGGGACAATCACCTATGGCTACACCTTC. It codes for CASSYSGTITYGYTF.

The V call is TRBV5-1, the J call TRBJ2-7; TRBD1 agrees at 12 bases. In germline, CDR1 is SGHRS, CDR2 YFSETQ. With 0 bases clipped from V and 4 bases from J, the junction kept 11 bases outside the gene matches. The CDR3 runs 18 residues. This CDR3 reads CASSLGAVWGQGAYEQYF. In DNA form, the CDR3 reads TGCGCCAGCAGCTTGGGGGCGGTTTGGGGACAGGGGGCTTACGAGCAGTACTTC.

The J gene is TRBJ2-5, the V gene TRBV5-4; 10 bases are a match to TRBD1. Trimming took 3 bases from V and 5 from J; bases not matched to a gene: 4. The CDR3 is 14 amino acids. Germline V gene data show CDR1 as SGHNT and CDR2 as YYREEE (reference sequence). For the CDR3, the DNA is TGTGCCAGCAGCTGGGACAGGGGCTTGGAGACCCAGTACTTC. Translation gives CASSWDRGLETQYF.

The J gene is TRBJ2-1, the V gene TRBV6-5; 7 nucleotides agree with TRBD2. Germline V CDR1 and CDR2: MNHEY, SVGAGI. The CDR3 loop spans 14 amino acids. The V segment lost 5 bases and the J segment 8 bases; nucleotides outside the gene matches: 9. The CDR3, as DNA: TGTGCCAGCAGTCTGGGGGGGGTTTCATATGAGCAGTTCTTC. This gives the protein CASSLGGVSYEQFF.

The chain carries TRBV6-5 and TRBJ1-2, with 7 bases lining up with TRBD1. This CDR3 spans 13 amino acids. The germline gives CDR1 MNHEY, CDR2 SVGAGI. V was clipped by 4 bases and J by 8 bases; unmatched bases: 7. CDR3 in amino acids: CASSSLDRIGYTF. The CDR3 coding sequence is TGTGCCAGCAGTTCCCTGGACAGGATCGGCTACACCTTC.

The V gene is TRBV28, the J gene TRBJ1-2; 8 nucleotides align to TRBD1. The CDR3 loop spans 14 amino acids. V lost 5 bases, J lost 2 bases, and 4 bases stayed unmatched. CDR1 is MDHEN, CDR2 SYDVKM, per germline. CDR3 bases: TGTGCCAGCAGTCTAACAGGGGGGAACTATGGCTACACCTTC. Its protein is CASSLTGGNYGYTF.

V and J are TRBV5-1 and TRBJ2-5, with D possibly matching TRBD2 (7 bases). Germline CDR1 SGHRS, CDR2 YFSETQ. CDR3 length: 13 amino acids. Trimming cost V 2 bases and J 5 bases, with 10 bases left between them. Here the CDR3 reads CASSFEGGETQYF. CDR3 in DNA: TGCGCCAGCAGCTTCGAGGGGGGGGAGACCCAGTACTTC.

The chain uses TRBV11-2 and TRBJ2-1; 9 bases match TRBD2. This CDR3 comprises 19 residues. V lost 4 bases and J lost 2; bases outside the gene matches: 15. CDR1 and CDR2 from the germline V gene are SGHAT and FQNNGV. CDR3: CASSSRGRSGGTAYNEQFF. For the CDR3, the DNA is TGTGCCAGCAGCTCAAGGGGGAGGAGCGGGGGGACCGCCTACAATGAGCAGTTCTTC.